Listed below are T cell receptor beta chains from one sample, sequenced in a study of CD8 T cells in Susac syndrome. TCRdb re-called the immunoSEQ multiplex PCR reads with MiXCR, one entry per CDR3 protein. This sample carries approximately 180,000 distinct CDR3 sequences, approximately 93% of them seen once, and the ten largest clones take roughly 0.1%. Sequencing input: CD4+ T cells from PBMCs. The receptors here all came from a human donor with multiple sclerosis. Both conserved end residues are part of each CDR3. Where a row states a size, it is once, few, many or the class of an expanded clone; other rows omit it.

cdr3_aa	clone_size	cdr3_length	v_call
CSVVEGAGTEAFF	-	13	TRBV29-1
CASSFSGENGYTF	once	13	TRBV5-1
CASSPNADNEQFF	-	13	TRBV5-4
CATSRDERELGKNIQYF	-	17	TRBV15
CASTPAHSTDTQYF	-	14	TRBV12-3/TRBV12-4
CASSLLQALYNEQFF	-	15	TRBV11-2
CASSPQGSPGGNQPQHF	-	17	TRBV19
CASNPLAGLNTGELFF	-	16	TRBV12-3/TRBV12-4
CASSRVTGGSNYGYTF	-	16	TRBV12-3/TRBV12-4
CSAQFFGGAYNEQFF	once	15	TRBV20-1
CAWKIGSNNEKLFF	once	14	TRBV30
CASTKRHGRYSETANNYGYTF	-	21	TRBV6-1
CASTRGLAVVNQPQHF	-	16	TRBV19
CASSLRQGTYNEQFF	-	15	TRBV7-6
CASSLGGRVTDTQYF	few	15	TRBV11-2
CSAREIPSNQPQHF	-	14	TRBV20-1
CASSFRFGRGSYEQYF	-	16	TRBV27
CASSQDAGKQYF	once	12	TRBV14
CASIQDRQFSPLHF	-	14	TRBV2
CASSVDGGNTEAFF	-	14	TRBV2
CASSTLGGVNEQFF	-	14	TRBV27
CATSRARGEKLFF	-	13	TRBV15
CSASHLQGILDSPLHF	-	16	TRBV20-1
CASGGPGPTDTQYF	-	14	TRBV9
CASSQDLRVRTGSDEQFF	-	18	TRBV4-1
CASSVRQGVAGELFF	-	15	TRBV13
CASSSPRGTSPRGHGYTF	-	18	TRBV7-2
CASSLALGGTGANVLTF	-	17	TRBV5-1
CASSYDKERTYEQYF	-	15	TRBV6-5
CASSPPGEQYF	-	11	TRBV28
CASSQPGLAGGGEQFF	-	16	TRBV4-3
CASSSGRGLFKGAFF	once	15	TRBV5-4
CSASNQGQTDTQYF	once	14	TRBV20-1
CSALRGAGVKNIQYF	-	15	TRBV20-1
CASSERGLGDTQYF	-	14	TRBV25-1
CASSDTAPSGELFF	once	14	TRBV7-7